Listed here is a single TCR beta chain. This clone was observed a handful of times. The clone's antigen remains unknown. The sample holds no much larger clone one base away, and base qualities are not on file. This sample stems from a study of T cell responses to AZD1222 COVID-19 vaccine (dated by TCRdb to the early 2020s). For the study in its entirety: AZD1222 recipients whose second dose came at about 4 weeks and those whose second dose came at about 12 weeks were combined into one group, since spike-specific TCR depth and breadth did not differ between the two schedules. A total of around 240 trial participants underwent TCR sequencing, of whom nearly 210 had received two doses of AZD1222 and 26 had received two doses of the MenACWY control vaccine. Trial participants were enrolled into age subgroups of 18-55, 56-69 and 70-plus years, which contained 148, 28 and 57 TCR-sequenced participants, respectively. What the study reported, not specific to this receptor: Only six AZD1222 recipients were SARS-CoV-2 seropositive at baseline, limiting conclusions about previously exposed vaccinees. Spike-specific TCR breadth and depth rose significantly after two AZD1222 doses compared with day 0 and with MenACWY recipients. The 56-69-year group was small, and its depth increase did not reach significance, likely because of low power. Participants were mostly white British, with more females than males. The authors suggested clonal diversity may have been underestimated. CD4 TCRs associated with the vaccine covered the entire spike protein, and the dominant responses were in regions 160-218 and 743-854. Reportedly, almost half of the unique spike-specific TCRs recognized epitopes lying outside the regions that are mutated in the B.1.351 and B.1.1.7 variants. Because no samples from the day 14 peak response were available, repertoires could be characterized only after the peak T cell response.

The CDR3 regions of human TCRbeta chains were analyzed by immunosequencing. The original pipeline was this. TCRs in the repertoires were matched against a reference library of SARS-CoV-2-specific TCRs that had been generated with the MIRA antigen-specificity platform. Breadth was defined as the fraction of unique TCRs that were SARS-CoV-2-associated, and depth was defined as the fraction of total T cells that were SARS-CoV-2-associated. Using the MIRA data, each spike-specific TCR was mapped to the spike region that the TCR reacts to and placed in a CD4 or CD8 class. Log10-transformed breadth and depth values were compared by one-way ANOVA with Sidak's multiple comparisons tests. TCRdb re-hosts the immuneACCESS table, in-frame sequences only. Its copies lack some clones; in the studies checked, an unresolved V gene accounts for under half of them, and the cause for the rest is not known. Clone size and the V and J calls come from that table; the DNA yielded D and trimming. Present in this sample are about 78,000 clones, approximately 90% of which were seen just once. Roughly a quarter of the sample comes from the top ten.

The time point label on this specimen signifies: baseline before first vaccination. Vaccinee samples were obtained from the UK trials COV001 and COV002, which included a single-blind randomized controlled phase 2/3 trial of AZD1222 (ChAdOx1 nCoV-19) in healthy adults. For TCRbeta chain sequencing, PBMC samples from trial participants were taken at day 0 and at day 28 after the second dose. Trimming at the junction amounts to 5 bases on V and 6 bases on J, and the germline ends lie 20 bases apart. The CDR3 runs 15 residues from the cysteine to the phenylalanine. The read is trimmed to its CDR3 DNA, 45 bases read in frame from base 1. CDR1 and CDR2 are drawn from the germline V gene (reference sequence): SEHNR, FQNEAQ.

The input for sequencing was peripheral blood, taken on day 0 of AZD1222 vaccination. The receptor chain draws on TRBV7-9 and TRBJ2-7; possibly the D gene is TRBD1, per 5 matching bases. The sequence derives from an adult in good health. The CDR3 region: CASSPQGPVGGEQYF. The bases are TGTGCCAGCAGCCCGCAGGGCCCAGTGGGTGGCGAGCAGTACTTC.